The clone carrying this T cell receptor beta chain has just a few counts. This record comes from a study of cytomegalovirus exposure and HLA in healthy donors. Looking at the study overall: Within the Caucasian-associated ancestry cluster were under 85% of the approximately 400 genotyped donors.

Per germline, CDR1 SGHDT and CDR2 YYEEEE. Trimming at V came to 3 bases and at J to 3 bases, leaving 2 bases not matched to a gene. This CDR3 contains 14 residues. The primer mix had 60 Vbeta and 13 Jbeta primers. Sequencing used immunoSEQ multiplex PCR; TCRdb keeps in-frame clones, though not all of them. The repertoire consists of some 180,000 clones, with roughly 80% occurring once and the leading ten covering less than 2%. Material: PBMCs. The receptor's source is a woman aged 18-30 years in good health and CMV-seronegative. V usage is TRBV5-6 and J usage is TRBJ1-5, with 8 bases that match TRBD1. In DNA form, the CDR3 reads TGTGCCAGCAGCTCGGACAGGGACAATCAGCCCCAGCATTTT. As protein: CASSSDRDNQPQHF.